Reported below is one TCR beta chain. A sample-barcoded 5' primer and a J-beta primer mix were used in a second PCR of roughly 7 to 12 cycles. TCRdb re-analysed the 5' RACE reads in MiXCR, keeping a single row per CDR3 protein. The table has hundreds of thousands of distinct CDR3 sequences, roughly three fifths seen once. Per sample, extraction of total RNA gave at least 5 micrograms in every case. The data originate from a study of blood T cells in healthy people across ages. There are 12 residues in the CDR3. CDR1 is SGHAT, CDR2 FQNNGV, per germline. Sequenced material: blood. The source of this sequence is a man aged 60 to 75 in good health. The V call is TRBV11-2, the J call TRBJ1-2; maybe TRBD1 (6 bases). CDR3 amino acids: CACRGANYGYTF. The CDR3 DNA follows: TGTGCTTGCAGGGGAGCTAACTATGGCTACACCTTC.